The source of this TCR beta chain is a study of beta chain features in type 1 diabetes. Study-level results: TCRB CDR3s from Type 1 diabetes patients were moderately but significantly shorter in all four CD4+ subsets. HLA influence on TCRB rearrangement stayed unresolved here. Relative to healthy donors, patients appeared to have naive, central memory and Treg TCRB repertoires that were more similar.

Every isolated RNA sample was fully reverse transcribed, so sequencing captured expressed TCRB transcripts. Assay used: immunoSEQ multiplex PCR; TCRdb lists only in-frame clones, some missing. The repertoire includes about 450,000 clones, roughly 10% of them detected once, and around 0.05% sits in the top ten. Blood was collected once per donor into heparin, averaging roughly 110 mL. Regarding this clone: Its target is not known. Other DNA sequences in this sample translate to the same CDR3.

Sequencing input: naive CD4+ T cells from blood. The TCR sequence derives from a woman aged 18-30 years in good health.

The CDR3 loop is CASSLDNYGYTF. The DNA of the CDR3 is TGTGCCAGCAGCTTGGACAACTATGGCTACACCTTC. The rearrangement uses TRBV7-2 and TRBJ1-2; no definite D call. The CDR3 loop spans 12 amino acids. Trimming removed 3 bases at V and 2 bases at J, with 4 bases between. Germline CDR1 reads SGHTA; CDR2 reads FQGNSA. Supplemented by reference TRBV7-2 and TRBJ1-2, the full variable domain reads GAGVSQSPSNKVTEKGKDVELRCDPISGHTALYWYRQSLGQGLEFLIYFQGNSAPDKSGLPSDRFSAERTGGSVSTLTIQRTQQEDSAVYLCASSLDNYGYTFGSGTRLTVV.